One and the same sample provided the 24 T cell receptor beta chains below, sequenced in a study of blood T cell repertoires in COVID-19. TCRdb's table, derived via immunoSEQ multiplex PCR, lists solely in-frame clones and lacks some. Of 25,000 to 35,000 clones listed, around 72% are singletons. Sequencing was carried out using peripheral blood. All receptors derive from a boy aged 2-15 years with active or convalescent COVID-19.

The chain uses TRBV6-5 and TRBJ1-5; weak D call: TRBD1 (6 bases). V gave up 1 base and J gave up 4 bases, with 11 bases separating them. This CDR3 is built from 15 residues. Germline V gives CDR1 MNHEY, CDR2 SVGAGI. CDR3 residues: CASSYFGGLNQPQHF. CDR3 coding DNA: TGTGCCAGCAGTTACTTCGGGGGGCTGAATCAGCCCCAGCATTTT.

Here the CDR3 DNA reads TGTGCCAGCAGTGGGACAGGCGCCCGGGGCACTGAAGCTTTCTTT. Encoded protein: CASSGTGARGTEAFF. This chain joins TRBV9 and TRBJ1-1; 8 bases match TRBD1. In germline, CDR1 is SGDLS, CDR2 YYNGEE. The CDR3 has 15 amino acids. The V gene end was trimmed by 5 bases and the J gene end by 4 bases; junction bases not matched to a gene: 10.

The chain joins TRBV7-9 to TRBJ2-1, with TRBD2 identical over 13 bases. The CDR3 has 16 amino acids. V was clipped by 4 bases and J by 5 bases; unmatched bases: 5. Germline values: CDR1 SEHNR, CDR2 FQNEAQ (reference sequence). The DNA for the CDR3 is TGTGCCAGCAGCTCCTCGACTAGCGGGGGGAACAATGAGCAGTTCTTC. Its translation: CASSSSTSGGNNEQFF.

The V gene is TRBV28, the J gene TRBJ1-5; TRBD1 aligns across 10 bases. There are 16 residues in the CDR3. CDR1 and CDR2 from the germline V gene are MDHEN and SYDVKM. Trimming removed 5 bases from V and 1 base from J; junction bases left unmatched: 5. In DNA, the CDR3 is TGTGCCAGCAGTCACCCGGGACAGGGGAGCAATCAGCCCCAGCATTTT. It yields the protein CASSHPGQGSNQPQHF.

The chain employs TRBV18 and TRBJ2-6; 15 bases fit TRBD2. V lost 3 bases to trimming and J lost 0 bases; unmatched junction nucleotides: 6. This CDR3 comprises 20 residues. Germline-derived CDR1 and CDR2 are KGHSH and LQKENI. CDR3 sequence (DNA): TGTGCCAGCTCACCCCTAGGACTAGCGGGAGGGCACTCTGGGGCCAACGTCCTGACTTTC. The encoded protein is CASSPLGLAGGHSGANVLTF.

The chain has TRBV27 and TRBJ2-2, with a weak D call TRBD1 (6 bases). This CDR3 is built from 14 residues. Germline V gene sequence: CDR1 MNHEY, CDR2 SMNVEV (reference sequence). The V gene lost 3 bases and the J gene lost 5 bases, with 10 bases spanning the gap. CDR3 region: CASSFTGITGELFF. CDR3 nucleotides: TGTGCCAGCAGTTTCACAGGGATTACCGGGGAGCTGTTTTTT.

The CDR3 region is CASHSGGSDSPLHF. The CDR3 coding sequence is TGCGCCAGCCACTCGGGGGGCTCCGACTCACCCCTCCACTTT. V is TRBV5-1 and J is TRBJ1-6; a possible D gene is TRBD1 (6 bases). With 7 bases removed from V and 10 bases from J, the gap between germline ends came to 18 bases. The germline V gene encodes CDR1 SGHRS and CDR2 YFSETQ. The CDR3 length is 14 residues.

V and J are TRBV27 and TRBJ2-1; 11 bases match TRBD2. Germline V gene sequence: CDR1 MNHEY, CDR2 SMNVEV (reference sequence). The CDR3 contains 15 residues. V dropped 5 bases and J dropped 3; count of bases not matched to a gene: 3. CDR3 DNA: TGTGCCAGCAGTAGGGGGACTAGCGGCTACAATGAGCAGTTCTTC. Its protein product is CASSRGTSGYNEQFF.

The genes are TRBV5-1 and TRBJ2-1, with TRBD2 matching 7 bases. Germline V gene data show CDR1 as SGHRS and CDR2 as YFSETQ. The junction had 18 bases not matched to a gene; V was cut back by 4 bases and J by 8 bases. The CDR3 sequence is 17 residues long. The CDR3 spells CASSPFQNGRANDEQFF. Here the CDR3 DNA reads TGCGCCAGCAGCCCCTTCCAAAATGGGAGGGCCAACGATGAGCAGTTCTTC.

This chain uses TRBV6-5 with TRBJ2-1, with 9 nucleotides matching TRBD2. Trimming removed 2 bases from V and 5 bases from J; junction bases left unmatched: 4. The CDR3 has 15 residues. Germline-derived CDR1 and CDR2 are MNHEY and SVGAGI. The CDR3 is CASSYASSGNNEQFF. CDR3 DNA: TGTGCCAGCAGTTACGCGTCTAGCGGGAACAATGAGCAGTTCTTC.

The chain couples TRBV28 to TRBJ2-6, with unresolved D. V was shortened by 3 bases and J by 0 bases, with 12 bases between the two germline ends. There are 17 residues in the CDR3. Germline CDR1 is MDHEN and CDR2 is SYDVKM. As DNA, the CDR3 is TGTGCCAGCAGTTTTATCGGAGCGTACTCTGGGGCCAACGTCCTGACTTTC. This codes for CASSFIGAYSGANVLTF.

As to this clone: Different DNA sequences within this sample yield the same CDR3. The chain couples TRBV6-1 to TRBJ1-3; D uncertain. V was shortened by 1 base and J by 0 bases, with 7 bases between the two germline ends. Germline assignment: CDR1 MNHNS and CDR2 SASEGT. The CDR3 is 15 residues long. CDR3 loop: CASSEGSYSGNTIYF. CDR3 nucleotide sequence: TGTGCCAGCAGTGAAGGGAGCTACTCTGGAAACACCATATATTTT.

The V gene is TRBV11-2, the J gene TRBJ2-1; 8 bases are shared with TRBD2. This CDR3 is 14 amino acids long. V lost 4 bases and J lost 9; bases outside the gene matches: 8. The germline CDR1 and CDR2 sequences are SGHAT and FQNNGV. CDR3 amino acids: CASSWGGRRGEQFF. Written as DNA, the CDR3 is TGTGCCAGCAGCTGGGGCGGGAGGAGGGGTGAGCAGTTCTTC.

The chain recombines TRBV5-4 with TRBJ2-2; unclear D gene. Germline-derived CDR1 and CDR2 are SGHNT and YYREEE (reference sequence). V gave up 1 base and J gave up 10 bases, with 17 bases separating them. The CDR3 consists of 15 residues. The CDR3 nucleotides are TGTGCCAGCAGCTTGATTAGTATGAACCCCGAGGAGCTGTTTTTT. It encodes CASSLISMNPEELFF.

The chain employs TRBV4-1 and TRBJ1-1; no clear D. CDR3 length: 14 residues. Looked up from germline, CDR1 is MGHRA and CDR2 is YSYEKL. V gave up 1 base and J gave up 6 bases, with 12 bases separating them. The CDR3 sequence is CASSQVYGMAEAFF. The CDR3 DNA sequence: TGCGCCAGCAGCCAAGTATACGGGATGGCTGAAGCTTTCTTT.

The genes are TRBV3-1 (or the pseudogene TRBV3-2) and TRBJ1-5, with D unresolved. CDR1 and CDR2 (germline): LGHDT, YNNKEL (reference sequence). The CDR3 contains 14 residues. V lost 0 bases to trimming and J lost 4 bases, with 7 bases between them. The CDR3 is CASSQERDNQPQHF. The CDR3 bases are TGTGCCAGCAGCCAAGAACGGGATAATCAGCCCCAGCATTTT.

This clone was counted a few times. The chain employs TRBV6-5 and TRBJ1-2, with D possibly matching TRBD1 (6 bases). V shed 5 bases and J shed 8 bases, with 9 bases lying between them. This CDR3 is built from 11 residues. Per the germline V gene, CDR1 is MNHEY and CDR2 is SVGAGI. This chain's CDR3 is CASSQQGGYTF. CDR3 in DNA: TGTGCCAGCAGTCAACAGGGCGGCTACACCTTC.

The chain carries TRBV27 and TRBJ1-1, with a tentative D call TRBD1 (5 bases). The CDR3 loop spans 18 amino acids. V dropped 5 bases and J dropped 5 bases, with 27 bases sitting between them. Per germline, CDR1 MNHEY and CDR2 SMNVEV (reference sequence). The CDR3 loop reads CASSPPREKKGVRTEAFF. CDR3 DNA: TGTGCCAGCAGTCCGCCCCGTGAGAAGAAAGGGGTTCGGACTGAAGCTTTCTTT.

The chain carries TRBV3-1 (or the pseudogene TRBV3-2) and TRBJ2-3; TRBD2 matches 10 bases. The length of the CDR3 is 15 residues. Germline V lookup: CDR1 LGHDT, CDR2 YNNKEL (reference sequence). Unmatched junction bases numbered 6, after V lost 3 bases and J lost 6 bases. The CDR3 DNA reads TGTGCCAGCAGCCAGCTAGCGGGGGCCTTTGATACGCAGTATTTT. As protein: CASSQLAGAFDTQYF.

V gene TRBV27 combines with J gene TRBJ1-1; 12 bases are a match to TRBD1. V lost 5 bases, J lost 4 bases, and 11 bases stayed unmatched. The CDR3 sequence is 17 residues long. From germline, CDR1 is MNHEY and CDR2 SMNVEV (reference sequence). The CDR3 DNA reads as TGTGCCAGCAGTCGCCTCCCGGGACAGGGGGCACGCACTGAAGCTTTCTTT. Translating gives CASSRLPGQGARTEAFF.

J is TRBJ1-1 and V is TRBV19; 7 nucleotides line up with TRBD1. The CDR3 extends over 13 amino acids. Losses at the gene ends were 8 bases for V and 8 bases for J; bases not matched to a gene: 11. The germline CDR1 and CDR2 sequences are LNHDA and SQIVND (reference sequence). Here the CDR3 reads CASFTWDSFEAFF. CDR3 coding DNA: TGTGCCAGTTTCACCTGGGACAGCTTCGAAGCTTTCTTT.

The chain uses TRBV5-6 and TRBJ1-1; D gene unclear. CDR1 and CDR2 (germline): SGHDT, YYEEEE. CDR3 length equals 14 residues. The V and J ends lost 1 base and 4 bases respectively, with 11 bases between them. CDR3 sequence reads: CASSLLSVSTEAFF. As DNA, the CDR3 is TGTGCCAGCAGCTTGCTAAGTGTGAGCACTGAAGCTTTCTTT.

The V call is TRBV6-5, the J call TRBJ2-7; 10 bases are a match to TRBD1. V was clipped by 8 bases and J by 9 bases; unmatched bases: 16. CDR1 is MNHEY and CDR2 is SVGAGI in the germline V gene. This CDR3 has 15 residues. In DNA form, the CDR3 reads TGTGCCAGCTCCCCCGGGACAGGGGCCCTCGTCCGGCAGTACTTC. This codes for CASSPGTGALVRQYF.

Worth noting for this clone: Germline is not matched at one junction end, which may reflect a read error. V and J are TRBV7-7 and TRBJ1-1, with D tentatively TRBD1 (5 bases). The CDR3 has 13 amino acids. The V gene's germline CDR1 is SSHAT and CDR2 FNYEAQ (reference sequence). The CDR3 region has the DNA TGTGCTAGCAGCCCCTTTAGGGGCAAGGCAGCTTTCTTT. This gives the protein CASSPFRGKAAFF.